The rows below give T cell receptor beta chains drawn from one sample of a study of T cell clonotyping in hematopoietic cell transplantation. Only in-frame clones appear in the TCRdb table, and some are missing; sequencing was by immunoSEQ multiplex PCR. The sample lists around 16,000 clones, 93% seen once, with around 1.8% in the top ten. Sequenced here: peripheral blood mononuclear cells, sampled before stem cell transplant. The origin of the receptors is a man between 18 and 29 years old with biphenotypic leukemia. Some clones in this sample may be carry-over from other donors' samples. Each CDR3 is given with its conserved first and last residue. Each record gives: clone size, J gene, V gene, D gene, CDR3 protein, CDR3 DNA. The D gene is left open where the match is weak. Part of the rows lack a size; the others show once, few, many or a class for expanded clones.

clone size: few; J gene: TRBJ1-3; V gene: TRBV5-5; D gene: .; CDR3 protein: CASSQQGASGNTIYF; CDR3 DNA: TGTGCCAGCAGCCAACAGGGTGCCTCTGGAAACACCATATATTTT
clone size: .; J gene: TRBJ1-2; V gene: TRBV30; D gene: TRBD1; CDR3 protein: CAWSAQGDYGYTF; CDR3 DNA: TGTGCCTGGAGTGCACAGGGGGACTATGGCTACACCTTC
clone size: .; J gene: TRBJ2-2; V gene: TRBV30; D gene: TRBD1; CDR3 protein: CAWDRGGELFF; CDR3 DNA: TGTGCCTGGGACAGGGGGGGGGAGCTGTTTTTT
clone size: .; J gene: TRBJ1-4; V gene: TRBV5-1; D gene: .; CDR3 protein: CASSPSEIPNEKLFF; CDR3 DNA: TGCGCCAGCAGCCCCTCGGAGATCCCTAATGAAAAACTGTTTTTT
clone size: .; J gene: TRBJ2-3; V gene: TRBV5-6; D gene: .; CDR3 protein: CASSLRLLRGTDTQYF; CDR3 DNA: TGTGCCAGCAGCTTGAGGTTATTGCGGGGCACAGATACGCAGTATTTT
clone size: .; J gene: TRBJ2-3; V gene: TRBV5-1; D gene: .; CDR3 protein: CASSSDTVGSTDTQYF; CDR3 DNA: TGCGCCAGCAGCTCCGACACCGTCGGGAGCACAGATACGCAGTATTTT
clone size: .; J gene: TRBJ2-1; V gene: TRBV5-8; D gene: .; CDR3 protein: CASSLNLYNEQFF; CDR3 DNA: TGTGCCAGCAGCTTGAACCTATACAATGAGCAGTTCTTC
clone size: .; J gene: TRBJ2-7; V gene: TRBV7-2; D gene: .; CDR3 protein: CASSLGQGFYEQYF; CDR3 DNA: TGTGCCAGCAGCTTAGGTCAGGGCTTCTACGAGCAGTACTTC
clone size: .; J gene: TRBJ1-2; V gene: TRBV29-1; D gene: .; CDR3 protein: CSVAGTDSGYTF; CDR3 DNA: TGCAGCGTCGCGGGGACCGATTCTGGCTACACCTTC
clone size: .; J gene: TRBJ2-2; V gene: TRBV7-8; D gene: TRBD1; CDR3 protein: CASSAFPGQGTLVFAGELFF; CDR3 DNA: TGTGCCAGCAGCGCGTTCCCGGGACAGGGTACCCTTGTGTTCGCCGGGGAGCTGTTTTTT
clone size: .; J gene: TRBJ2-4; V gene: TRBV9; D gene: TRBD1; CDR3 protein: CASSGTGENIQYF; CDR3 DNA: TGTGCCAGCAGCGGGACAGGGGAAAACATTCAGTACTTC
clone size: .; J gene: TRBJ2-1; V gene: TRBV10-1; D gene: TRBD1; CDR3 protein: CASSDPMDRGNEQFF; CDR3 DNA: TGCGCCAGCAGTGATCCGATGGACAGGGGGAATGAGCAGTTCTTC
clone size: .; J gene: TRBJ1-2; V gene: TRBV5-1; D gene: .; CDR3 protein: CASSLGQGRNYGYTF; CDR3 DNA: TGCGCCAGCAGCTTGGGGCAGGGGAGGAACTATGGCTACACCTTC
clone size: .; J gene: TRBJ2-7; V gene: TRBV5-4; D gene: TRBD2; CDR3 protein: CASSYDLAGGPSEQYF; CDR3 DNA: TGTGCCAGCAGCTACGACCTAGCGGGGGGCCCCTCGGAGCAGTACTTC
clone size: .; J gene: TRBJ1-2; V gene: TRBV29-1; D gene: TRBD1; CDR3 protein: CSVELTGWYGYTF; CDR3 DNA: TGCAGCGTTGAACTGACAGGGTGGTATGGCTACACCTTC
clone size: .; J gene: TRBJ1-5; V gene: TRBV5-6; D gene: .; CDR3 protein: CASSLYRNQPQHF; CDR3 DNA: TGTGCCAGCAGCCTGTACAGGAATCAGCCCCAGCATTTT
clone size: once; J gene: TRBJ2-2; V gene: TRBV11-2; D gene: .; CDR3 protein: CASSAQSLTEPNTGELFF; CDR3 DNA: TGTGCCAGCAGCGCCCAATCCTTGACGGAACCGAACACCGGGGAGCTGTTTTTT
clone size: .; J gene: TRBJ1-2; V gene: TRBV6-5; D gene: .; CDR3 protein: CASSYAEHNYGYTF; CDR3 DNA: TGTGCCAGCAGTTACGCGGAGCATAACTATGGCTACACCTTC
clone size: .; J gene: TRBJ1-2; V gene: TRBV7-9; D gene: .; CDR3 protein: CASNLDGANYGYTF; CDR3 DNA: TGTGCCAGCAACCTCGACGGAGCTAACTATGGCTACACCTTC
clone size: .; J gene: TRBJ1-6; V gene: TRBV30; D gene: .; CDR3 protein: CAWIIQGASSYNSPLHF; CDR3 DNA: TGTGCCTGGATTATTCAAGGAGCGAGCTCCTATAATTCACCCCTCCACTTT
clone size: .; J gene: TRBJ2-5; V gene: TRBV7-2; D gene: TRBD2; CDR3 protein: CASNPRPSGGQETQYF; CDR3 DNA: TGTGCCAGCAATCCACGCCCCAGCGGGGGACAAGAGACCCAGTACTTC
clone size: .; J gene: TRBJ1-1; V gene: TRBV20-1; D gene: .; CDR3 protein: CSSRGGTEAFF; CDR3 DNA: TGCAGTTCTCGTGGGGGTACTGAAGCTTTCTTT
clone size: .; J gene: TRBJ2-1; V gene: TRBV9; D gene: .; CDR3 protein: CASSVEVGDYNEQFF; CDR3 DNA: TGTGCCAGCAGCGTAGAGGTGGGAGACTACAATGAGCAGTTCTTC
clone size: .; J gene: TRBJ1-4; V gene: TRBV20-1; D gene: .; CDR3 protein: CSAGAWEKLFF; CDR3 DNA: TGCAGTGCTGGGGCTTGGGAAAAACTGTTTTTT
clone size: .; J gene: TRBJ1-2; V gene: TRBV2; D gene: TRBD1; CDR3 protein: CASSARSGGNYGYTF; CDR3 DNA: TGTGCCAGCAGTGCGCGCTCAGGGGGAAACTATGGCTACACCTTC
clone size: .; J gene: TRBJ1-2; V gene: TRBV7-2; D gene: TRBD1; CDR3 protein: CASSLTGQGAVGYTF; CDR3 DNA: TGTGCCAGCAGCTTAACGGGACAGGGGGCGGTTGGCTACACCTTC
clone size: .; J gene: TRBJ1-6; V gene: TRBV7-9; D gene: .; CDR3 protein: CASSSGSMSSYNSPLHF; CDR3 DNA: TGTGCCAGCAGCTCAGGGTCGATGAGCTCCTATAATTCACCCCTCCACTTT
clone size: .; J gene: TRBJ1-1; V gene: TRBV5-6; D gene: .; CDR3 protein: CASSWFGEAFF; CDR3 DNA: TGTGCCAGCAGTTGGTTTGGTGAAGCTTTCTTT
clone size: .; J gene: TRBJ1-6; V gene: TRBV27; D gene: .; CDR3 protein: CASSLWDSAPLHF; CDR3 DNA: TGTGCCAGCAGTTTATGGGACTCCGCTCCCCTCCACTTT
clone size: .; J gene: TRBJ1-2; V gene: TRBV6-5; D gene: TRBD1; CDR3 protein: CASSSGQGDYGYTF; CDR3 DNA: TGTGCCAGCAGTTCGGGACAGGGGGATTATGGCTACACCTTC
clone size: .; J gene: TRBJ1-5; V gene: TRBV29-1; D gene: .; CDR3 protein: CSVVAGDQPQHF; CDR3 DNA: TGCAGCGTTGTTGCGGGGGATCAGCCCCAGCATTTT
clone size: .; J gene: TRBJ1-2; V gene: TRBV14; D gene: .; CDR3 protein: CASSQGTGIYYGYTF; CDR3 DNA: TGTGCCAGCAGCCAAGGGACGGGGATCTACTATGGCTACACCTTC
clone size: .; J gene: TRBJ1-4; V gene: TRBV30; D gene: .; CDR3 protein: CAWSVLGDPRGEKLFF; CDR3 DNA: TGTGCCTGGAGTGTACTAGGGGACCCCCGAGGGGAAAAACTGTTTTTT
clone size: .; J gene: TRBJ2-3; V gene: TRBV10-3; D gene: .; CDR3 protein: CAISEMGDTQYF; CDR3 DNA: TGTGCCATCAGTGAGATGGGAGATACGCAGTATTTT
clone size: .; J gene: TRBJ1-2; V gene: TRBV6-5; D gene: .; CDR3 protein: CASSLLLGGHYGYTF; CDR3 DNA: TGTGCCAGCAGTTTACTCCTCGGGGGCCACTATGGCTACACCTTC
clone size: .; J gene: TRBJ1-2; V gene: TRBV7-2; D gene: TRBD1; CDR3 protein: CASSLSPIPGGGAAGYTF; CDR3 DNA: TGTGCCAGCAGCTTAAGCCCAATCCCGGGAGGGGGCGCTGCTGGCTACACCTTC
clone size: .; J gene: TRBJ1-5; V gene: TRBV7-8; D gene: .; CDR3 protein: CASSPNGATNQPQHF; CDR3 DNA: TGTGCCAGCAGCCCTAATGGAGCAACTAATCAGCCCCAGCATTTT
clone size: .; J gene: TRBJ2-2; V gene: TRBV11-3; D gene: .; CDR3 protein: CASSPNTDTGELFF; CDR3 DNA: TGTGCCAGCAGCCCGAACACGGACACCGGGGAGCTGTTTTTT
clone size: .; J gene: TRBJ1-2; V gene: TRBV30; D gene: .; CDR3 protein: CAWALRDGYTF; CDR3 DNA: TGTGCCTGGGCCTTAAGGGATGGCTACACCTTC
clone size: .; J gene: TRBJ2-1; V gene: TRBV27; D gene: .; CDR3 protein: CASRWGPYNEQFF; CDR3 DNA: TGTGCCAGCAGGTGGGGGCCCTACAATGAGCAGTTCTTC
clone size: .; J gene: TRBJ1-1; V gene: TRBV7-6; D gene: .; CDR3 protein: CASSLGHFTEAFF; CDR3 DNA: TGTGCCAGCAGCTTAGGTCACTTCACTGAAGCTTTCTTT
clone size: .; J gene: TRBJ2-1; V gene: TRBV25-1; D gene: TRBD2; CDR3 protein: CASSEGLAGPVGEQFF; CDR3 DNA: TGTGCCAGCAGTGAAGGACTAGCGGGACCCGTCGGTGAGCAGTTCTTC
clone size: .; J gene: TRBJ2-7; V gene: TRBV29-1; D gene: .; CDR3 protein: CSVEGLAGPYEQYF; CDR3 DNA: TGCAGCGTTGAAGGTTTAGCTGGCCCTTACGAGCAGTACTTC
clone size: .; J gene: TRBJ2-1; V gene: TRBV7-9; D gene: .; CDR3 protein: CASSLERAATNNEQFF; CDR3 DNA: TGTGCCAGCAGCTTAGAACGGGCGGCGACTAACAATGAGCAGTTCTTC
clone size: .; J gene: TRBJ1-1; V gene: TRBV20-1; D gene: .; CDR3 protein: CSARDEGEAFF; CDR3 DNA: TGCAGTGCTAGAGATGAAGGGGAAGCTTTCTTT
clone size: .; J gene: TRBJ2-1; V gene: TRBV4-3; D gene: TRBD2; CDR3 protein: CASSQDLGLAFYNEQFF; CDR3 DNA: TGCGCCAGCAGCCAAGACCTGGGACTAGCGTTTTACAATGAGCAGTTCTTC
clone size: .; J gene: TRBJ2-5; V gene: TRBV2; D gene: TRBD2; CDR3 protein: CASSAVRGGLETQYF; CDR3 DNA: TGTGCCAGCAGTGCTGTGCGGGGGGGCCTAGAGACCCAGTACTTC
clone size: .; J gene: TRBJ2-7; V gene: TRBV27; D gene: .; CDR3 protein: CASSLEGVGEQYF; CDR3 DNA: TGTGCCAGCAGTTTGGAGGGAGTGGGTGAGCAGTACTTC
clone size: few; J gene: TRBJ2-7; V gene: TRBV19; D gene: .; CDR3 protein: CASSGRAYEQYF; CDR3 DNA: TGTGCCAGTAGCGGCAGGGCCTACGAGCAGTACTTC
clone size: .; J gene: TRBJ1-2; V gene: TRBV6-5; D gene: TRBD1; CDR3 protein: CASRTGDGYTF; CDR3 DNA: TGTGCCAGCCGGACAGGGGATGGCTACACCTTC
clone size: .; J gene: TRBJ1-6; V gene: TRBV27; D gene: .; CDR3 protein: CASTPLRGSYNSPLHF; CDR3 DNA: TGTGCCAGCACCCCCCTTAGGGGCTCCTATAATTCACCCCTCCACTTT
clone size: once; J gene: TRBJ1-3; V gene: TRBV5-6; D gene: .; CDR3 protein: CASRHGHFSGNTIYF; CDR3 DNA: TGTGCCAGCCGCCATGGACATTTCTCTGGAAACACCATATATTTT
clone size: .; J gene: TRBJ2-2; V gene: TRBV6-5; D gene: .; CDR3 protein: CASSLSRDFPGELFF; CDR3 DNA: TGTGCCAGCAGTCTCTCCCGGGACTTCCCCGGGGAGCTGTTTTTT
clone size: .; J gene: TRBJ1-1; V gene: TRBV28; D gene: .; CDR3 protein: CASSATGARHTEAFF; CDR3 DNA: TGTGCCAGCAGTGCCACGGGGGCGCGTCACACTGAAGCTTTCTTT
clone size: .; J gene: TRBJ2-7; V gene: TRBV7-2; D gene: TRBD1; CDR3 protein: CASSQQGAKDEQYF; CDR3 DNA: TGTGCCAGCAGCCAACAGGGGGCAAAGGACGAGCAGTACTTC
clone size: .; J gene: TRBJ1-2; V gene: TRBV5-6; D gene: .; CDR3 protein: CASSFGRSYGYTF; CDR3 DNA: TGTGCCAGCAGCTTCGGAAGGAGCTATGGCTACACCTTC
clone size: .; J gene: TRBJ2-5; V gene: TRBV7-9; D gene: TRBD1; CDR3 protein: CASSRQGRETQYF; CDR3 DNA: TGTGCCAGCAGCCGACAGGGTAGAGAGACCCAGTACTTC
clone size: .; J gene: TRBJ1-2; V gene: TRBV6-5; D gene: .; CDR3 protein: CASSYSSSGSNYGYTF; CDR3 DNA: TGTGCCAGCAGTTACTCGAGTAGCGGATCTAACTATGGCTACACCTTC
clone size: once; J gene: TRBJ2-5; V gene: TRBV15; D gene: .; CDR3 protein: CATSRDRGQETQYF; CDR3 DNA: TGTGCCACCAGCAGAGATCGGGGGCAAGAGACCCAGTACTTC
clone size: .; J gene: TRBJ1-1; V gene: TRBV30; D gene: .; CDR3 protein: CAWDALSAEAFF; CDR3 DNA: TGTGCCTGGGATGCCCTTAGCGCTGAAGCTTTCTTT